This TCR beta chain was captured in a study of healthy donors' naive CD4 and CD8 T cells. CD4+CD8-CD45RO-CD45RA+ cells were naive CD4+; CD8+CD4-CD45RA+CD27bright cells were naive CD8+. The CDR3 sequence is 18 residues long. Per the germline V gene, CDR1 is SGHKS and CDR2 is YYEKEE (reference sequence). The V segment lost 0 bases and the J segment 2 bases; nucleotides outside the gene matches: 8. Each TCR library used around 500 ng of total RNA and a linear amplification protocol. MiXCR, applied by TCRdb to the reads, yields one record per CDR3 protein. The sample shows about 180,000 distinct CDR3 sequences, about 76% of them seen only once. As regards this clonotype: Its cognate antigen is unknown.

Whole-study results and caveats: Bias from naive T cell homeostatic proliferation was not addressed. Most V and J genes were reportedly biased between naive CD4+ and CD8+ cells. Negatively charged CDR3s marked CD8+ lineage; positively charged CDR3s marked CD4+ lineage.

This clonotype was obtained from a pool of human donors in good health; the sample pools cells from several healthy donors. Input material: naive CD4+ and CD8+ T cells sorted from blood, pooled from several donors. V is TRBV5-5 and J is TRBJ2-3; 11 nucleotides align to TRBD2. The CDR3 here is CASSLVLGLADHTDTQYF. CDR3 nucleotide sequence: TGTGCCAGCAGCTTGGTCTTGGGACTAGCGGACCACACAGATACGCAGTATTTT.